The next 27 T cell receptor beta chains were all read from a single sample in a study of cytomegalovirus exposure and HLA in healthy donors. Both 60 Vbeta primers and 13 Jbeta primers went into the PCR. The table came from immunoSEQ multiplex PCR; TCRdb's copy has only in-frame clones and leaves some out. Among under 200,000 clones listed, 75% to 90% were seen once. The sequencing sample was made of PBMCs. These receptors all stem from a man aged 35 to 55 in good health and CMV-seropositive.

The chain links TRBV7-2 to TRBJ2-3; D uncertain. Germline V gene sequence: CDR1 SGHTA, CDR2 FQGNSA. The CDR3 has 14 residues. V lost 1 base to trimming and J lost 6 bases, with 11 bases between them. CDR3 in DNA: TGTGCCAGCAGCTTAGTGTTTAGAGTGGATACGCAGTATTTT. Its protein product is CASSLVFRVDTQYF. Using reference TRBV7-2 and TRBJ2-3 for the parts outside the CDR3, the full variable domain is GAGVSQSPSNKVTEKGKDVELRCDPISGHTALYWYRQSLGQGLEFLIYFQGNSAPDKSGLPSDRFSAERTGGSVSTLTIQRTQQEDSAVYLCASSLVFRVDTQYFGPGTRLTVL.

The chain couples TRBV7-9 to TRBJ2-7; 8 bases are a match to TRBD1. This CDR3 has 13 residues. Germline loops: CDR1 SEHNR, CDR2 FQNEAQ (reference sequence). V lost 5 bases and J lost 2; bases outside the gene matches: 2. CDR3 loop: CASSDRGPYEQYF. The CDR3 coding sequence is TGTGCCAGCAGCGACAGGGGTCCCTACGAGCAGTACTTC.

This sequence joins TRBV7-6 and TRBJ1-2; 8 bases are shared with TRBD1. Germline V CDR1 and CDR2: SGHVS, FNYEAQ. This CDR3 spans 19 amino acids. V was pared by 3 bases and J by 0 bases, with 15 bases of the junction left unmatched. The CDR3 here is CASSFGPPDRGSPNYGYTF. The CDR3 DNA follows: TGTGCCAGCAGCTTTGGACCCCCCGACAGGGGAAGTCCTAACTATGGCTACACCTTC.

V gene TRBV7-9 combines with J gene TRBJ2-5, with TRBD2 identical over 9 bases. The trim removed 1 base at V and 0 bases at J, leaving 9 bases unmatched. Germline V lookup: CDR1 SEHNR, CDR2 FQNEAQ (reference sequence). The CDR3 contains 18 residues. CDR3 coding DNA: TGTGCCAGCAGCTTAGTTTTAGCGGGGGTCATGTACCAAGAGACCCAGTACTTC. This encodes CASSLVLAGVMYQETQYF.

This chain joins TRBV7-9 and TRBJ2-3, with a weak D call TRBD1 (8 bases). V was shortened by 5 bases and J by 5 bases, with 17 bases between the two germline ends. Germline CDR1 is SEHNR and CDR2 is FQNEAQ (reference sequence). This CDR3 spans 15 amino acids. The CDR3 here is CASSRGGGTGDTQYF. The CDR3 DNA reads TGTGCCAGCAGCCGGGGAGGGGGGACAGGAGATACGCAGTATTTT.

The V call is TRBV5-1, the J call TRBJ1-1, with a possible D match to TRBD1 (6 bases). This CDR3 region has 15 residues. V shed 3 bases and J shed 1 base, with 13 bases lying between them. Germline V gene sequence: CDR1 SGHRS, CDR2 YFSETQ. The chain's CDR3 is CASSSRTDPNTEAFF. DNA of the CDR3: TGCGCCAGCAGCTCACGGACAGATCCGAACACTGAAGCTTTCTTT.

The chain is built from TRBV7-2 and TRBJ1-2; D may be TRBD1 (5 bases). This CDR3 spans 13 amino acids. Germline assignment: CDR1 SGHTA and CDR2 FQGNSA. V dropped 7 bases and J dropped 5 bases, with 14 bases sitting between them. The CDR3 DNA is TGTGCCAGCACCATTTTGGGGGGTTATGGCTACACCTTC. Residues: CASTILGGYGYTF.

Here the CDR3 reads CASSPAGDRGGYTF. The CDR3 DNA sequence: TGTGCCAGCAGCCCGGCTGGGGACAGAGGTGGCTACACCTTC. The chain carries TRBV11-2 and TRBJ1-2; 7 nucleotides line up with TRBD1. Germline V CDR1 and CDR2: SGHAT, FQNNGV. The V segment lost 5 bases and the J segment 7 bases; nucleotides outside the gene matches: 10. The CDR3 sequence is 14 residues long. The full variable domain, with the rest looked up from reference TRBV11-2 and TRBJ1-2, is EAGVAQSPRYKIIEKRQSVAFWCNPISGHATLYWYQQILGQGPKLLIQFQNNGVVDDSQLPKDRFSAERLKGVDSTLKIQPAKLEDSAVYLCASSPAGDRGGYTFGSGTRLTVV.

This chain joins TRBV18 and TRBJ1-3; TRBD1 might be the D (6 bases). Looked up from germline, CDR1 is KGHSH and CDR2 is LQKENI. Trimming left V 3 bases short and J 4 bases short, with 10 bases between. The length of the CDR3 is 14 residues. The CDR3 reads CASSPTGQGNTIYF. For the CDR3, the DNA is TGTGCCAGCTCACCGACAGGCCAAGGAAACACCATATATTTT.

This clone was counted a few times. V usage is TRBV7-2 and J usage is TRBJ1-2; D uncertain. V was shortened by 6 bases and J by 8 bases, with 13 bases between the two germline ends. CDR3 size: 12 residues. The germline V gene encodes CDR1 SGHTA and CDR2 FQGNSA. The CDR3 sequence: CASSHALTGYTF. In nucleotides, the CDR3 is TGTGCCAGCAGTCACGCCCTAACGGGCTACACCTTC.

The gene calls are TRBV18 and TRBJ2-5; D possibly corresponds to TRBD2 (7 bases). V lost 0 bases to trimming and J lost 2 bases, with 10 bases between them. Germline CDR1 is KGHSH and CDR2 is LQKENI. This CDR3 region has 15 residues. CDR3 in amino acids: CASSPPGGRQETQYF. CDR3 sequence (DNA): TGTGCCAGCTCACCACCCGGGGGGCGACAAGAGACCCAGTACTTC.

V gene TRBV19 combines with J gene TRBJ1-1, with D possibly TRBD1 on 6 matching bases. The CDR3 covers 16 residues. The V and J ends lost 7 bases and 4 bases respectively, with 22 bases between them. Germline V CDR1 and CDR2: LNHDA, SQIVND (reference sequence). Written as DNA, the CDR3 is TGTGCCAGTATATCCTTGGGGTTGGGGGCAGGCACTGAAGCTTTCTTT. This codes for CASISLGLGAGTEAFF.

V and J are TRBV25-1 and TRBJ1-5, with D possibly matching TRBD1 (5 bases). Germline V lookup: CDR1 MGHDK, CDR2 SYGVNS. With 4 bases removed from V and 6 bases from J, the gap between germline ends came to 13 bases. This CDR3 has 14 residues. The CDR3 bases are TGTGCCAGCAGTGGTACGGGAGGGACTCAGCCCCAGCATTTT. This encodes CASSGTGGTQPQHF.

This chain connects TRBV7-9 to TRBJ2-7; a possible D gene is TRBD1 (5 bases). CDR1 and CDR2 (germline): SEHNR, FQNEAQ (reference sequence). Trimming removed 5 bases at V and 3 bases at J, with 8 bases between. CDR3 length equals 12 residues. This CDR3 reads CASSLTGYEQYF. Written as DNA, the CDR3 is TGTGCCAGCAGCCTCACAGGCTACGAGCAGTACTTC.

The genes are TRBV7-2 and TRBJ1-6, with D maybe TRBD1 (5 bases). The CDR3 loop spans 16 amino acids. Germline V gene lookup returns CDR1 SGHTA and CDR2 FQGNSA. V lost 5 bases, J lost 7 bases, and 18 bases lay in between. The CDR3 bases are TGTGCCAGCAGCCTCCTTAAGGGCGGGGGAAATTCACCCCTCCACTTT. Encoded protein: CASSLLKGGGNSPLHF.

V gene TRBV6-5 combines with J gene TRBJ1-4; 7 bases map to TRBD1. Germline V gene data show CDR1 as MNHEY and CDR2 as SVGAGI. J gave up 8 bases and V 2 bases, and 8 bases lay outside the gene matches. The CDR3 has 15 amino acids. DNA of the CDR3: TGTGCCAGCAGTTACATGGCAGGGGGGTCGGAAAAACTGTTTTTT. Protein sequence: CASSYMAGGSEKLFF.

A note on this clone: Other DNA sequences in this sample translate to the same CDR3. The chain has TRBV27 and TRBJ1-2; tentative D call: TRBD1 (5 bases). CDR3 length: 15 residues. Germline CDR1 reads MNHEY; CDR2 reads SMNVEV (reference sequence). The germline V and J ends were trimmed by 0 bases and 5 bases, with 13 bases remaining between them. The CDR3, as DNA: TGTGCCAGCAGTTTATCGATCGGGGGAGGGTATGGCTACACCTTC. Amino acids: CASSLSIGGGYGYTF.

The CDR3 loop reads CASNAGRRGVDEQFF. The DNA for the CDR3 is TGTGCCAGTAATGCGGGAAGGCGGGGGGTAGATGAGCAGTTCTTC. This sequence joins TRBV19 and TRBJ2-1, with 8 nucleotides matching TRBD2. The V gene's germline CDR1 is LNHDA and CDR2 SQIVND (reference sequence). The V gene end was trimmed by 7 bases and the J gene end by 8 bases; junction bases not matched to a gene: 13. The CDR3 has 15 amino acids.

This clone was found a few times. The V and J genes are TRBV7-2 and TRBJ1-5; TRBD1 agrees at 9 bases. With V trimmed by 4 bases and J by 2 bases, 0 bases remained unmatched. The CDR3 has 14 amino acids. CDR1 is SGHTA and CDR2 is FQGNSA in the germline V gene. CDR3 nucleotides: TGTGCCAGCAGCTGGACAGGGGGCAATCAGCCCCAGCATTTT. It yields the protein CASSWTGGNQPQHF.

The chain recombines TRBV2 with TRBJ1-4; D ambiguous. Looked up from germline, CDR1 is SNHLY and CDR2 is FYNNEI. The ends were cut back, 6 bases at V and 6 bases at J, with 20 bases in the middle. The CDR3 is made up of 16 amino acids. The CDR3 is CASRLQLVGRDEKLFF. DNA of the CDR3: TGTGCCAGCAGACTCCAACTCGTGGGGAGGGATGAAAAACTGTTTTTT.

V gene TRBV18 combines with J gene TRBJ1-5; 7 bases agree with TRBD1. V gave up 3 bases and J gave up 4 bases; unmatched junction bases: 6. Per the germline V gene, CDR1 is KGHSH and CDR2 is LQKENI. This CDR3 spans 15 amino acids. CDR3 amino acids: CASSPLGTANQPQHF. For the CDR3, the DNA is TGTGCCAGCTCACCGCTCGGGACAGCAAATCAGCCCCAGCATTTT.

The rearrangement joins TRBV30 to TRBJ1-5, with 7 positions matching TRBD1. CDR3 length equals 15 residues. CDR1 and CDR2 (germline): GTSNPN, SVGIG (reference sequence). With 1 base clipped from V and 7 bases from J, the junction kept 10 bases outside the gene matches. CDR3 residues: CAWSATPGGGQPQHF. The CDR3 region has the DNA TGTGCCTGGAGTGCGACTCCAGGGGGAGGACAGCCCCAGCATTTT. Variable domain in full (rest from reference TRBV30 and TRBJ1-5): SQTIHQWPATLVQPVGSPLSLECTVEGTSNPNLYWYRQAAGRGLQLLFYSVGIGQISSEVPQNLSASRPQDRQFILSSKKLLLSDSGFYLCAWSATPGGGQPQHFGDGTRLSIL.

The rearrangement uses TRBV6-5 and TRBJ2-7; no firm D call. The CDR3 has 14 amino acids. Germline CDR1 reads MNHEY; CDR2 reads SVGAGI. Trimming removed 0 bases from V and 2 bases from J, with 8 bases in between. The CDR3 DNA follows: TGTGCCAGCAGTTACTCGAGCAGCGCCTACGAGCAGTACTTC. Translation: CASSYSSSAYEQYF.

The chain combines TRBV7-8 with TRBJ2-7; tentatively, D is TRBD2 (5 bases). The germline V and J ends were trimmed by 5 bases and 7 bases, with 15 bases remaining between them. There are 13 residues in the CDR3. Per germline, CDR1 SGHVS and CDR2 FQNEAQ. CDR3 amino acids: CASSPHDGVEQYF. CDR3 DNA sequence: TGTGCCAGCAGCCCCCACGACGGGGTGGAGCAGTACTTC.

There are a few counts of this clone. In DNA form, the CDR3 reads TGTGCCAGCAGTGAACAGGCTACGAACTATGGCTACACCTTC. Amino acid sequence: CASSEQATNYGYTF. The rearrangement joins TRBV2 to TRBJ1-2; unclear D gene. This CDR3 is 14 amino acids long. Trimming removed 2 bases at V and 2 bases at J, with 9 bases between. Germline lookup yields CDR1 SNHLY and CDR2 FYNNEI.

A few counts support this clone. This chain links TRBV25-1 with TRBJ2-3; maybe TRBD1 (5 bases). The CDR3 sequence is 15 residues long. Germline-derived CDR1 and CDR2 are MGHDK and SYGVNS. Trimming removed 3 bases at V and 1 base at J, with 11 bases between. The CDR3 nucleotides read TGTGCCAGCAGTGAGTGGGGCGAGGGCACAGATACGCAGTATTTT. Translating gives CASSEWGEGTDTQYF.

The rearrangement joins TRBV30 to TRBJ2-2, with 8 bases fitting TRBD1. CDR3 size: 15 residues. Germline CDR1 and CDR2: GTSNPN and SVGIG (reference sequence). J gave up 5 bases and V 3 bases, and 8 bases lay outside the gene matches. The CDR3 protein is CAWSHGQGRTGELFF. Here the CDR3 DNA reads TGTGCCTGGAGCCACGGACAGGGCCGAACCGGGGAGCTGTTTTTT.